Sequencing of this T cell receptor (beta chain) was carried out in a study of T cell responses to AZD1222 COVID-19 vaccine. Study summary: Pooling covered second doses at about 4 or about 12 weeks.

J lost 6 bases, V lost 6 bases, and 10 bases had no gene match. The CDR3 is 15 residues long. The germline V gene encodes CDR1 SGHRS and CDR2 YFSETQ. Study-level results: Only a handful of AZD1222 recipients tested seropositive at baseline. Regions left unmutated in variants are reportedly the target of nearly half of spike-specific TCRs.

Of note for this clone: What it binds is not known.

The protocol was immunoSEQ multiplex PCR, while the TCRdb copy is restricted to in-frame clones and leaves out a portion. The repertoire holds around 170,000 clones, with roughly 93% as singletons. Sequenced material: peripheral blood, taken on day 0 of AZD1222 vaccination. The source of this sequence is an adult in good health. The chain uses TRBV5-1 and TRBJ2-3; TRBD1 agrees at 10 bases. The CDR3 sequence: CASKGRTGGTDTQYF. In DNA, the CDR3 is TGCGCCAGCAAGGGACGGACAGGGGGAACGGATACGCAGTATTTT.